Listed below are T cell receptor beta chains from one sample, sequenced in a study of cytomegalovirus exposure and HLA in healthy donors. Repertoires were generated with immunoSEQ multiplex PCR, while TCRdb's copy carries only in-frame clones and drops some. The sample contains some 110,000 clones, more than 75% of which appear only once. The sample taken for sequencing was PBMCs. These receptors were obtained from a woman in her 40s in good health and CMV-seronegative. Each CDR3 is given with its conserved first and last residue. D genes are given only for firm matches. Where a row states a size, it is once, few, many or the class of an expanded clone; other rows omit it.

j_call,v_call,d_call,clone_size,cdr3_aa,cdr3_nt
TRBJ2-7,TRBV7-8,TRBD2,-,CASSLITSDHEQYF,TGTGCCAGCAGCTTAATCACTAGCGATCACGAGCAGTACTTC
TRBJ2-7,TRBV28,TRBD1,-,CASSLQGATYEQYF,TGTGCCAGCAGTCTACAGGGGGCTACCTACGAGCAGTACTTC
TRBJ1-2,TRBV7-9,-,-,CASSSEGFFYGYTF,TGTGCCAGCAGCTCAGAGGGTTTCTTCTATGGCTACACCTTC
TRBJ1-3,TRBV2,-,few,CASNTLRGNTIYF,TGTGCCAGCAATACGCTGCGGGGAAACACCATATATTTT
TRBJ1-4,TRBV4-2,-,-,CASSQGSSGGLHGPYFEKLFF,TGTGCCAGCAGCCAAGGGAGTTCAGGAGGACTTCATGGGCCTTACTTTGAAAAACTGTTTTTT
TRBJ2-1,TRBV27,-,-,CASSSFGLTSYNEQFF,TGTGCCAGCAGTTCCTTTGGCCTTACCTCCTACAATGAGCAGTTCTTC
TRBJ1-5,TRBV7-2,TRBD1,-,CASSGGQGAFQPQHF,TGTGCCAGCAGCGGGGGTCAGGGGGCTTTTCAGCCCCAGCATTTT
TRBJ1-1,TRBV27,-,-,CASSLSRPNTEAFF,TGTGCCAGCAGTTTATCCAGGCCTAACACTGAAGCTTTCTTT
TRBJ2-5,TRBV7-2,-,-,CASSLYETQYF,TGTGCCAGCAGCTTATATGAGACCCAGTACTTC
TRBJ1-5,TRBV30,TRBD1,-,CAWSSGQGMALF,TGTGCCTGGAGTTCGGGACAGGGGATGGCCCTTTTT
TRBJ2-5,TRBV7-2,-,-,CASSLALLETQYF,TGTGCCAGCAGCTTAGCCTTATTAGAGACCCAGTACTTC
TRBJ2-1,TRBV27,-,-,CASSSAYLNEQFF,TGTGCCAGCAGTTCCGCGTATCTCAATGAGCAGTTCTTC
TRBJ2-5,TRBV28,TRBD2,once,CASRPSGRALETQYF,TGTGCCAGCAGACCTAGCGGGAGGGCCCTCGAGACCCAGTACTTC
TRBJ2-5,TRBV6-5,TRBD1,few,CASSYSGTASLETQYF,TGTGCCAGCAGTTACTCCGGGACAGCTTCTTTAGAGACCCAGTACTTC
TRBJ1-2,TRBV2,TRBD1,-,CASSDLEGAGVYGYTF,TGTGCCAGCAGTGATTTAGAGGGGGCAGGGGTCTATGGCTACACCTTC
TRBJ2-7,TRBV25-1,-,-,CASRVSGSYEQYF,TGTGCCAGCAGAGTCAGCGGGTCCTACGAGCAGTACTTC
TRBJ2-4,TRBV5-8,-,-,CASSYAGTPRDF,TGTGCCAGCAGCTACGCCGGGACTCCGCGGGACTTC
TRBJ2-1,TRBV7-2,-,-,CASSLARPAAYLYNEQFF,TGTGCCAGCAGCTTAGCACGTCCCGCGGCATACCTATACAATGAGCAGTTCTTC
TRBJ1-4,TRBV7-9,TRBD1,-,CASSLRQGHREKLFF,TGTGCCAGCAGCCTAAGACAGGGACATAGAGAAAAACTGTTTTTT
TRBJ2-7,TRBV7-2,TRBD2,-,CASSLVLAGGRNEQYF,TGTGCCAGCAGCTTAGTCCTAGCGGGAGGTCGGAACGAGCAGTACTTC
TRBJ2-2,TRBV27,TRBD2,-,CASSFGTGGYTGELFF,TGTGCCAGCAGTTTCGGAACGGGAGGGTACACCGGGGAGCTGTTTTTT
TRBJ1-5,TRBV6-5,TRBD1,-,CASSFGQGASQPQHF,TGTGCCAGCAGTTTCGGACAGGGGGCAAGTCAGCCCCAGCATTTT
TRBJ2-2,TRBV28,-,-,CASSLLSDPGELFF,TGTGCCAGCAGTTTATTGAGCGATCCCGGGGAGCTGTTTTTT
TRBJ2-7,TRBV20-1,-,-,CSARDLYEQYF,TGCAGTGCTAGAGATCTCTACGAGCAGTACTTC
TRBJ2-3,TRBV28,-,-,CASSFIRGADTQYF,TGTGCCAGCAGTTTCATCCGCGGCGCAGATACGCAGTATTTT
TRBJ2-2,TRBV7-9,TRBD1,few,CASSLEETGSTGELFF,TGTGCCAGCAGCCTAGAGGAGACAGGGAGCACCGGGGAGCTGTTTTTT
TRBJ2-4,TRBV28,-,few,CASRPPGNKNIQYF,TGTGCCAGCAGGCCTCCGGGGAACAAAAACATTCAGTACTTC
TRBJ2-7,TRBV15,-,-,CATSRDRTSDYEQYF,TGTGCCACCAGCAGAGATCGGACTTCGGACTACGAGCAGTACTTC
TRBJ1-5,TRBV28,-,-,CASSPRTAYNQPQHF,TGTGCCAGCAGTCCCAGGACAGCCTACAATCAGCCCCAGCATTTT
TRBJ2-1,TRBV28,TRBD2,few,CASSERSGSYNEQFF,TGTGCCAGCAGTGAAAGAAGCGGGAGCTACAATGAGCAGTTCTTC
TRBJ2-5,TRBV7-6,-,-,CASSLASVETQYF,TGTGCCAGCAGCTTAGCGTCGGTGGAGACCCAGTACTTC
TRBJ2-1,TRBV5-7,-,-,CASVGGGSPLLYNEQFF,TGTGCCAGCGTCGGCGGGGGCTCGCCCCTTCTATACAATGAGCAGTTCTTC
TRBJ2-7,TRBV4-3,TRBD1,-,CASSQDGTGGYEQYF,TGCGCCAGCAGCCAAGATGGGACAGGGGGGTACGAGCAGTACTTC
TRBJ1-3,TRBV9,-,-,CASSVRDWDSGNTIYF,TGTGCCAGCAGCGTAAGGGACTGGGACTCTGGAAACACCATATATTTT
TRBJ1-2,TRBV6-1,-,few,CASSDSESHGYTF,TGTGCCAGCAGTGATTCGGAGAGCCATGGCTACACCTTC
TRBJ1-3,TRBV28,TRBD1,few,CASSLWWDSPGNTIYF,TGTGCCAGCAGTTTATGGTGGGACAGTCCGGGAAACACCATATATTTT
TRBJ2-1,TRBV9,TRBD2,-,CASSALRAGGPNEQFF,TGTGCCAGCAGCGCCTTGAGAGCGGGAGGGCCTAATGAGCAGTTCTTC
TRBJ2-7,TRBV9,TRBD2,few,CASSVGQAGGREQYF,TGTGCCAGCAGCGTAGGTCAAGCGGGAGGGCGAGAGCAGTACTTC
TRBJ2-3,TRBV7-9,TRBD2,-,CASSLGLAGGLDTQYF,TGTGCCAGCAGCTTAGGACTAGCGGGAGGTTTAGATACGCAGTATTTT
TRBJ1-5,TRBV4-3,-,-,CASSQERGTHQPQHF,TGCGCCAGCAGCCAAGAACGGGGGACCCATCAGCCCCAGCATTTT
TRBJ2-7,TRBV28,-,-,CASSFQPGGRASYEQYF,TGTGCCAGCAGTTTCCAGCCAGGAGGTAGGGCCTCCTACGAGCAGTACTTC
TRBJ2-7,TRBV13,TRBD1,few,CASSSSGTGSYEQYF,TGTGCCAGCAGCTCCTCCGGGACAGGCTCCTACGAGCAGTACTTC
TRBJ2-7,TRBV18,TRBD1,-,CASSPGTGTYEQYF,TGTGCCAGCTCACCAGGGACAGGGACCTACGAGCAGTACTTC
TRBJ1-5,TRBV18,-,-,CASSPRGQPNQPQHF,TGTGCCAGCTCACCACGTGGGCAGCCCAATCAGCCCCAGCATTTT
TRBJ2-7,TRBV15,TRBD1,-,CATSLSPGTGRYEQYF,TGTGCCACCAGCTTATCCCCTGGGACAGGGCGCTACGAGCAGTACTTC
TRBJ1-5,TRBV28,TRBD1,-,CASREGQGSGNQPQHF,TGTGCCAGCAGAGAGGGACAGGGGTCAGGCAATCAGCCCCAGCATTTT